Below, 17 T cell receptor beta chains from the same sample are listed, as sequenced in a study of cytomegalovirus exposure and HLA in healthy donors. A multiplex PCR was run with 60 Vbeta primers and 13 Jbeta primers. Libraries were prepared by immunoSEQ multiplex PCR; TCRdb keeps only in-frame clonotypes and omits some of them. Seen here are tens of thousands of clones, nearly 70% observed once, and the top ten hold 2.5% to 3%. Sequencing used PBMCs. These receptors were collected from a man aged 50 or older in good health and CMV-seronegative.

This clone occurred a few times. The rearrangement joins TRBV5-1 to TRBJ1-1; D is unclear. The CDR3 contains 15 residues. CDR1 is SGHRS, CDR2 YFSETQ, per germline. V lost 2 bases and J lost 0, with 11 bases in between. CDR3 loop: CASSFFGVLNTEAFF. CDR3 in DNA: TGCGCCAGCAGCTTCTTCGGGGTCCTGAACACTGAAGCTTTCTTT.

V and J are TRBV4-2 and TRBJ1-6; 7 nucleotides align to TRBD1. CDR1 and CDR2 from the germline V gene are LGHNA and YNFKEQ. The CDR3 extends over 15 amino acids. The ends lost 2 bases at V and 7 bases at J; junction bases unmatched: 5. This chain's CDR3 is CASSQQTGANSPLHF. The CDR3 DNA is TGTGCCAGCAGCCAACAAACAGGGGCGAATTCACCCCTCCACTTT.

This chain links TRBV7-2 with TRBJ1-2; no firm D call. Trimming took 1 base from V and 0 from J, leaving 6 bases between them. This CDR3 has 14 amino acids. Looked up from germline, CDR1 is SGHTA and CDR2 is FQGNSA. DNA of the CDR3: TGTGCCAGCAGCTTAGTATCCCCTAACTATGGCTACACCTTC. This translates into CASSLVSPNYGYTF.

The chain is built from TRBV30 and TRBJ1-2; D gene unclear. Germline V CDR1 and CDR2: GTSNPN, SVGIG (reference sequence). This CDR3 has 13 residues. The germline V and J ends were trimmed by 3 bases and 1 base, with 9 bases remaining between them. Written as DNA, the CDR3 is TGTGCCTGGAGGGCGGGGATTAACTATGGCTACACCTTC. It codes for CAWRAGINYGYTF.

This clone was detected once. The chain couples TRBV5-4 to TRBJ1-1; 8 bases fit TRBD1. The CDR3 extends over 15 amino acids. Germline-derived CDR1 and CDR2 are SGHNT and YYREEE (reference sequence). V lost 4 bases to trimming and J lost 1 base; unmatched junction nucleotides: 6. The chain's CDR3 is CASSTVQGGNTEAFF. Written as DNA, the CDR3 is TGTGCCAGCAGCACCGTACAGGGGGGGAACACTGAAGCTTTCTTT.

The chain links TRBV7-3 to TRBJ1-2; D remains ambiguous. The CDR3 covers 14 residues. V was trimmed by 4 bases and J by 2 bases, leaving 11 bases between them. Germline V CDR1 and CDR2: SGHTA, FQGTGA. CDR3 in DNA: TGTGCCAGCAGCTCTCAAGCGGGGAACTATGGCTACACCTTC. It encodes CASSSQAGNYGYTF.

This clone was seen only a few times. This chain uses TRBV18 with TRBJ1-1; D not certain. Germline CDR1 reads KGHSH; CDR2 reads LQKENI. The V gene lost 2 bases and the J gene lost 3 bases, with 7 bases spanning the gap. CDR3 length equals 13 residues. This chain's CDR3 is CASSPDRDTEAFF. The CDR3 DNA sequence: TGTGCCAGCTCACCAGATCGAGACACTGAAGCTTTCTTT.

The chain has TRBV7-2 and TRBJ1-5; weak D call: TRBD1 (6 bases). CDR3 length: 16 amino acids. Germline V gene data show CDR1 as SGHTA and CDR2 as FQGNSA. V lost 1 base to trimming and J lost 5 bases, with 15 bases between them. The CDR3 sequence: CASSLDPRQDDQPQHF. The CDR3 coding sequence is TGTGCCAGCAGCTTAGATCCCAGACAGGACGATCAGCCCCAGCATTTT.

The chain joins TRBV11-1 to TRBJ2-1; D perhaps matches TRBD2 (5 bases). The germline CDR1 and CDR2 sequences are SGHAT and FQDESV (reference sequence). V gave up 5 bases and J gave up 7 bases, with 15 bases separating them. The CDR3 totals 14 residues. The CDR3 is CASSPDLAKNEQFF. The CDR3 nucleotides are TGTGCCAGCAGCCCGGACTTGGCCAAGAATGAGCAGTTCTTC.

There are a few counts of this clone. The chain carries TRBV2 and TRBJ2-4; perhaps TRBD2 as D (5 bases). The CDR3 runs 16 residues. Germline V gives CDR1 SNHLY, CDR2 FYNNEI. Trimming cost V 2 bases and J 3 bases, with 14 bases left between them. The DNA of the CDR3 is TGTGCCAGCAGTGAATTGGACTTGGGAGTCAAAAACATTCAGTACTTC. Amino acids: CASSELDLGVKNIQYF.

The V gene is TRBV29-1, the J gene TRBJ1-2; 7 bases match TRBD1. The J segment lost 7 bases and the V segment lost 6 bases, leaving 5 bases of the junction unmatched. Per the germline V gene, CDR1 is SQVTM and CDR2 is ANQGSEA. The CDR3 extends over 11 amino acids. CDR3 DNA sequence: TGCAGCGTCCCAGGGGGTAGTGGCTACACCTTC. Encoded protein: CSVPGGSGYTF.

V gene TRBV2 combines with J gene TRBJ2-4, with 10 positions matching TRBD2. The CDR3 runs 16 residues. V lost 7 bases, J lost 0 bases, and 6 bases stayed unmatched. Germline V gene sequence: CDR1 SNHLY, CDR2 FYNNEI. The DNA of the CDR3 is TGTGCCAGCACCTTCGGACTAGCGGTAGCCAAAAACATTCAGTACTTC. Translating gives CASTFGLAVAKNIQYF.

In its sample, this clone was seen many times. This same CDR3 is encoded by further DNA sequences in the sample. The rearrangement uses TRBV5-1 and TRBJ1-5; TRBD1 matches at 9 bases. Germline V gene lookup returns CDR1 SGHRS and CDR2 YFSETQ. The CDR3 is 16 residues long. The ends lost 0 bases at V and 6 bases at J; junction bases unmatched: 7. The CDR3 DNA reads TGCGCCAGCAGCTTGGACGGGACAGGGTACGGTCAGCCCCAGCATTTT. Translated: CASSLDGTGYGQPQHF. The whole variable domain, filled in from reference TRBV5-1 and TRBJ1-5, reads KAGVTQTPRYLIKTRGQQVTLSCSPISGHRSVSWYQQTPGQGLQFLFEYFSETQRNKGNFPGRFSGRQFSNSRSEMNVSTLELGDSALYLCASSLDGTGYGQPQHFGDGTRLSIL.

This clone was seen more than once but under ten times. CDR3 amino acids: CSATGGMLGDTQYF. The DNA of the CDR3 is TGCAGCGCGACAGGGGGCATGTTAGGAGATACGCAGTATTTT. V and J are TRBV29-1 and TRBJ2-3; the match to TRBD1 covers 10 bases. V lost 7 bases and J lost 5; bases outside the gene matches: 9. The CDR3 has 14 residues. Germline CDR1 is SQVTM and CDR2 is ANQGSEA.

This clone was detected only once. The J gene is TRBJ1-4, the V gene TRBV30; 11 bases match TRBD1. The CDR3 totals 16 residues. Trimming took 0 bases from V and 7 from J; bases not matched to a gene: 7. Germline V gene data show CDR1 as GTSNPN and CDR2 as SVGIG (reference sequence). The CDR3 reads CAWSVGTGGGGEKLFF. CDR3 nucleotides: TGTGCCTGGAGTGTAGGGACAGGGGGGGGAGGTGAAAAACTGTTTTTT.

In its sample, this clone is medium-sized. Within the sample, other DNA sequences also encode this same CDR3. The chain combines TRBV5-6 with TRBJ1-4; 7 bases align to TRBD1. The CDR3 is 15 residues long. Germline trimming cut 5 bases from V and 7 bases from J; bases unmatched to any gene: 11. Germline lookup yields CDR1 SGHDT and CDR2 YYEEEE. As DNA, the CDR3 is TGTGCCAGCAGTCGCAACAGGGGAGGAGGTGAAAAACTGTTTTTT. As protein: CASSRNRGGGEKLFF.

V and J are TRBV5-5 and TRBJ2-5, with 7 bases aligning to TRBD2. The length of the CDR3 is 16 residues. V shed 0 bases and J 5 bases; nucleotides not matched to a gene: 10. The germline gives CDR1 SGHKS, CDR2 YYEKEE (reference sequence). The CDR3 is CASSLALAAGRETQYF. The CDR3 DNA sequence: TGTGCCAGCAGCTTGGCCTTAGCGGCCGGGAGGGAGACCCAGTACTTC.